What follows describes a single T cell receptor beta chain. Its antigen is still unknown. Per-nucleotide qualities are absent, and no much larger clonotype sits a single base away. These data belong to a study of T-cell reconstitution after alpha-beta-depleted transplantation in children (dated by TCRdb to the mid-2010s). About the investigation overall: T-cell immune reconstitution after TCRalphabeta/CD19-depleted allogeneic hematopoietic cell transplantation in children was quantitatively tracked in the study by means of TCR repertoire profiling. Points the paper makes about the study in general: In some patients, the high TCRbeta diversity seen at day 60 was put down to recipient T cells and intrathymic progenitors that had survived conditioning. Over subsequent months, a decline in hyperexpanded clone frequencies was noted, and after one year, T-cell counts and TCRbeta diversity were mostly ascribed to newly produced T cells. Apparently early alphabetaT-cell count recovery about two months after transplant reportedly relied on only several hundred rapidly expanded clones derived from non-depleted graft cells.

CDR1 SNHLY and CDR2 FYNNEI are derived from the germline V gene. Between the V and J ends, shortened by 11 bases and 5 bases respectively, the junction contains 17 bases. Counted from cysteine to phenylalanine, this CDR3 has 13 amino acids. Only the CDR3 part of the read is kept: 39 bases, read in frame from the first base. This specimen's treatment or condition label, per the study, means: allogeneic hematopoietic cell transplantation with graft depleted of TCRalphabeta T cells and CD19 B cells. TCRalphabeta/CD19-depleted allogeneic hematopoietic cell grafts were given to the transplant recipients, all of whom were children. To prepare the library, PCR was applied. The listed sequencing device is Illumina HiSeq 2500. TCR libraries were prepared with molecular barcoding, using unique molecular identifiers to normalize TCRbeta repertoire quantification. Using fastp trimming at Q25 and MiXCR clonotype assembly, TCRdb reanalyzed the public sequencing data and kept in-frame beta chains. Each CDR3 protein appears once, grouped with its most common genes and DNA. This sample is represented by 60,000 or so distinct CDR3 sequences; 40% to 55% of them were singletons. Approximately 98% of the sample lies in the top ten.

The chain couples TRBV2 to TRBJ2-3; matching of 5 bases hints at TRBD1 as the D gene. The receptor's source is a male patient under 18 who had a stem cell transplant for acute lymphoblastic leukemia, so the T cells may come from the graft donor. Sequenced here: PBMCs, mostly from graft donor cells, sampled 360 days after TCRalphabeta/CD19-depleted stem cell transplant. The CDR3 sequence is CAGFNYQGDTQYF. The nucleotide sequence reads as follows: TGTGCCGGGTTCAACTACCAGGGAGATACGCAGTATTTT.